The clone carrying this T cell receptor (beta chain) came up a few times. Its antigen is still unknown. There are 15 residues in the CDR3. Trimming took 4 bases from V and 5 from J, leaving 16 bases between them. Germline V gene sequence: CDR1 SGHRS, CDR2 YFSETQ. In TCRdb, the 5' RACE reads were re-called with MiXCR into one record per CDR3 protein. The sample records fewer than 350,000 distinct CDR3 sequences, 9.5% to 13% being singletons. This record belongs to a study of CD8 T cells in ankylosing spondylitis. Study outcomes and limitations: Relatively rare in peripheral blood, disease-linked clones were also CD8+. Reactive arthritis synovial fluid and blood were previously reported to contain some motif variants. In ankylosing spondylitis blood, a motif of seven or eight highly homologous TCR beta variants appeared characteristic.

This receptor was taken from a female donor with ankylosing spondylitis or in good health (not recorded which). Sequencing was performed on blood, either unsorted or a sorted T cell fraction (not recorded which). The V gene is TRBV5-1, the J gene TRBJ2-1; perhaps D is TRBD1 or TRBD2 (5 bases each). The CDR3 DNA reads as TGCGCCAGCAGCCCCCGGGAAGGGGTGGACAATGAGCAGTTCTTC. Its translation is CASSPREGVDNEQFF. The full variable domain, completed using reference TRBV5-1 and TRBJ2-1, is KAGVTQTPRYLIKTRGQQVTLSCSPISGHRSVSWYQQTPGQGLQFLFEYFSETQRNKGNFPGRFSGRQFSNSRSEMNVSTLELGDSALYLCASSPREGVDNEQFFGPGTRLTVL.